These T cell receptor beta chains were read from a single sample in a study of graft-versus-host responses after intestinal transplantation. The repertoire was sequenced with immunoSEQ multiplex PCR; TCRdb's copy has only in-frame clones and lacks some. The sample includes tens of thousands of clones, about nine tenths of them seen just once. Their antigens are not known. The sequences come from unstimulated CD8+ T cells sorted from spleen or lymph node cells, collected before transplant. The receptors were sampled from a human donor who was the organ donor for an intestinal transplant. Each CDR3 is given with its conserved first and last residue. D genes are given only for firm matches. A clone size is listed for some rows: how often the clone was seen (once, few, many), or a class if it is expanded.

j_call	clone_size	cdr3_length	d_call	v_call	cdr3_aa	cdr3_nt
TRBJ2-7	once	14	-	TRBV4-1	CASSLTGSTYEQYF	TGCGCCAGCAGCCTGACTGGCAGCACCTACGAGCAGTACTTC
TRBJ1-6	-	18	TRBD1	TRBV19	CASSPRRQGGSYNSPLHF	TGTGCCAGTAGTCCTCGGCGACAGGGAGGGTCCTATAATTCACCCCTCCACTTT
TRBJ2-7	-	15	-	TRBV9	CASSEYPGDTYEQYF	TGTGCCAGCAGCGAATACCCCGGGGATACCTACGAGCAGTACTTC
TRBJ1-4	-	16	-	TRBV5-6	CASSFFQAGESEKLFF	TGTGCCAGCAGCTTTTTTCAAGCAGGGGAGAGTGAAAAACTGTTTTTT
TRBJ1-2	-	12	-	TRBV4-1	CASSLGGDGYTF	TGCGCCAGCAGCCTCGGGGGGGATGGCTACACCTTC
TRBJ2-2	-	13	-	TRBV9	CASSVWGTGELFF	TGTGCCAGCAGCGTATGGGGCACCGGGGAGCTGTTTTTT
TRBJ2-5	-	15	-	TRBV6-5	CASSYSAMGQETQYF	TGTGCCAGCAGTTACTCCGCGATGGGGCAAGAGACCCAGTACTTC
TRBJ1-5	-	14	-	TRBV27	CASSLSVLVQPQHF	TGTGCCAGCAGTTTATCGGTCCTCGTTCAGCCCCAGCATTTT
TRBJ2-2	-	13	TRBD2	TRBV27	CASSFGRGGELFF	TGTGCCAGCAGTTTTGGGAGGGGCGGGGAGCTGTTTTTT
TRBJ2-3	-	15	-	TRBV4-1	CASSQDGGSSDTQYF	TGCGCCAGCAGCCAAGATGGGGGTAGTTCAGATACGCAGTATTTT
TRBJ1-5	-	15	TRBD1	TRBV27	CASSFSGTGIQPQHF	TGTGCCAGCAGTTTCTCCGGGACAGGGATTCAGCCCCAGCATTTT
TRBJ2-7	few	13	-	TRBV28	CASRRPDGYEQYF	TGTGCCAGCAGACGCCCGGACGGCTACGAGCAGTACTTC
TRBJ2-3	-	16	TRBD2	TRBV7-9	CASEPERLAGGDTQYF	TGTGCCAGCGAACCGGAGAGACTAGCGGGGGGTGATACGCAGTATTTT
TRBJ2-2	once	18	-	TRBV7-9	CASSLDILDYFGTGELFF	TGTGCCAGCAGCTTGGACATCTTGGACTATTTCGGCACCGGGGAGCTGTTTTTT
TRBJ1-1	-	16	-	TRBV5-1	CASSPEIGVADTEAFF	TGCGCCAGCAGCCCCGAGATAGGGGTGGCGGACACTGAAGCTTTCTTT
TRBJ2-3	-	16	TRBD2	TRBV9	CASSATSGDSTDTQYF	TGTGCCAGCAGCGCCACTAGCGGGGATAGCACAGATACGCAGTATTTT
TRBJ1-3	-	14	-	TRBV28	CASSNPYGGNTIYF	TGTGCCAGCAGTAACCCCTATGGAGGAAACACCATATATTTT
TRBJ2-2	-	17	TRBD2	TRBV9	CASSVRLAGGDGGELFF	TGTGCCAGCAGCGTCAGACTAGCGGGGGGTGACGGCGGGGAGCTGTTTTTT
TRBJ2-7	-	12	-	TRBV19	CASSPGGGEQYF	TGTGCCAGTAGTCCGGGTGGGGGCGAGCAGTACTTC
TRBJ1-2	-	18	-	TRBV7-2	CASSLDKFRLGRPYGYTF	TGTGCCAGCAGCTTAGATAAGTTTCGGCTGGGACGCCCCTATGGCTACACCTTC
TRBJ2-7	-	15	TRBD1	TRBV4-2	CASSKQGQDDLEQYF	TGTGCCAGCAGTAAACAGGGACAGGACGACCTGGAGCAGTACTTC
TRBJ1-4	few	13	-	TRBV19	CASSFRGREKLFF	TGTGCCAGTAGTTTCCGAGGAAGGGAAAAACTGTTTTTT
TRBJ2-3	-	19	TRBD2	TRBV4-2	CASSHAGGGTSGVTDTQYF	TGTGCCAGCAGCCACGCCGGGGGAGGGACTAGCGGCGTCACAGATACGCAGTATTTT
TRBJ1-1	-	16	-	TRBV28	CASSWGGDSLGTEAFF	TGTGCCAGCAGTTGGGGAGGGGATTCCTTGGGCACTGAAGCTTTCTTT
TRBJ2-2	-	15	TRBD1	TRBV10-1	CASTGQAVGTGELFF	TGCGCCAGCACCGGACAGGCGGTTGGTACCGGGGAGCTGTTTTTT
TRBJ2-5	-	19	TRBD2	TRBV7-6	CASSLEDQRLAGGQGTQYF	TGTGCCAGCAGCTTAGAGGATCAGAGACTAGCGGGGGGCCAGGGGACCCAGTACTTC
TRBJ2-3	-	18	-	TRBV14	CASSQARPRVQGTDTQYF	TGTGCCAGCAGCCAAGCCCGACCCAGGGTGCAGGGCACAGATACGCAGTATTTT
TRBJ1-2	-	15	-	TRBV5-1	CASSFSEDSSYGYTF	TGCGCCAGCAGCTTCTCGGAGGACAGCAGTTATGGCTACACCTTC
TRBJ2-3	-	16	TRBD2	TRBV27	CASSSRLAGFTDTQYF	TGTGCCAGCAGTAGCAGACTAGCGGGGTTCACAGATACGCAGTATTTT
TRBJ2-7	once	14	-	TRBV28	CATRLLGEVHEQYF	TGTGCCACCAGATTACTAGGGGAAGTGCACGAGCAGTACTTC
TRBJ2-1	-	12	-	TRBV7-9	CATRRGDRRELF	TGTGCCACCCGACGCGGGGACCGTCGTGAGCTCTTC
TRBJ2-1	-	13	-	TRBV6-1	CASTSVVYNEQFF	TGTGCCAGCACGTCGGTGGTCTACAATGAGCAGTTCTTC
TRBJ2-3	-	13	-	TRBV9	CASSVSSEEGQYF	TGTGCCAGCAGCGTAAGCTCAGAGGAAGGGCAGTATTTT
TRBJ1-6	-	18	-	TRBV10-1	CARIPLTGWVLGNSPLHF	TGCGCCAGAATACCCCTGACAGGATGGGTGTTGGGTAATTCACCCCTCCACTTT
TRBJ2-5	-	16	-	TRBV7-3	CASSLFTGLGEETQYF	TGTGCCAGCAGCTTATTCACAGGGTTAGGGGAAGAGACCCAGTACTTC
TRBJ1-1	-	14	-	TRBV11-2	CASSLTVGDTEAFF	TGTGCCAGCAGCTTAACAGTTGGGGACACTGAAGCTTTCTTT
TRBJ2-3	-	12	TRBD1	TRBV19	CASSPGQDPQYF	TGTGCCAGTAGCCCGGGACAGGACCCGCAGTATTTT
TRBJ2-1	-	14	TRBD1	TRBV7-9	CASRPGTGDNEQFF	TGTGCCAGCAGACCCGGGACAGGGGATAATGAGCAGTTCTTC
TRBJ1-1	-	12	-	TRBV10-2	CASSEAATEAFF	TGCGCCAGCAGTGAGGCAGCTACTGAAGCTTTCTTT
TRBJ2-7	once	12	-	TRBV29-1	CSVEVGAHEQYF	TGCAGCGTTGAAGTGGGGGCCCACGAGCAGTACTTC
TRBJ1-5	large	14	-	TRBV10-3	CAIGTGDSNQPQHF	TGTGCCATAGGGACCGGTGATAGCAATCAGCCCCAGCATTTT
TRBJ2-6	-	17	-	TRBV5-1	CASSLGQVTSGANVLTF	TGCGCCAGCAGCTTGGGACAGGTAACCTCTGGGGCCAACGTCCTGACTTTC
TRBJ1-6	once	13	-	TRBV27	CASSSGVGSPLHF	TGTGCCAGCAGTTCAGGGGTCGGGTCACCCCTCCACTTT
TRBJ2-1	few	15	-	TRBV6-5	CASSRAGTGSYEQFF	TGTGCCAGCAGTCGTGCCGGGACCGGGTCTTATGAGCAGTTCTTC
TRBJ1-2	-	14	-	TRBV9	CASSVGDSTYGYTF	TGTGCCAGCAGCGTAGGGGACTCAACCTATGGCTACACCTTC
TRBJ1-1	-	17	-	TRBV5-1	CASSFSPLQGLNTEAFF	TGCGCCAGCAGCTTTTCCCCTCTACAGGGACTCAACACTGAAGCTTTCTTT
TRBJ1-2	-	16	-	TRBV5-1	CASSLFPPRRDYGYTF	TGCGCCAGCAGCTTGTTTCCCCCCAGGAGGGACTATGGCTACACCTTC
TRBJ2-2	-	11	-	TRBV27	CASSGSGELFF	TGTGCCAGCTCCGGATCCGGGGAGCTGTTTTTT
TRBJ1-5	-	14	TRBD1	TRBV30	CAWGDRYNNQPQHF	TGTGCCTGGGGGGACAGGTATAACAATCAGCCCCAGCATTTT
TRBJ1-5	once	13	-	TRBV28	CASAREFHQPQHF	TGTGCCAGCGCCCGGGAGTTCCACCAGCCCCAGCATTTT
TRBJ2-3	-	14	-	TRBV10-1	CASSEAGSTDTQYF	TGCGCCAGCAGTGAAGCAGGGTCGACAGATACGCAGTATTTT
TRBJ2-3	-	16	-	TRBV5-1	CASSFPRGMGTDTQYF	TGCGCCAGCAGCTTCCCAAGGGGGATGGGCACAGATACGCAGTATTTT